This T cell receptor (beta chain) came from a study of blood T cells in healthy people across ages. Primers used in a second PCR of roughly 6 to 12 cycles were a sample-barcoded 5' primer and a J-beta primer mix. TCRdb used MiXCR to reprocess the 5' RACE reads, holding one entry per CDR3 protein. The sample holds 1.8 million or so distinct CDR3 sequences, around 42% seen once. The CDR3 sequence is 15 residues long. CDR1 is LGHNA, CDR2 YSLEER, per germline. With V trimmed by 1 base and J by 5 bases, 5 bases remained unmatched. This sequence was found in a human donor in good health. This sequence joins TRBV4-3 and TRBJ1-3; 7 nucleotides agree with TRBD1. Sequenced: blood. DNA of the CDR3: TGCGCCAGCAGCCAAGGCCGGGACAGAAGAAACACCATATATTTT. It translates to CASSQGRDRRNTIYF.